The 24 T cell receptor beta chains below come from one sample, sequenced in a study of tumor-infiltrating lymphocytes in primary liver carcinoma. TCR beta cDNA was made from 500 ng total RNA with a constant-region primer. Slightly modified ARM-PCR, run as three nested multiplex PCR rounds, produced the TCR beta libraries. The study ran its first two PCR rounds for around 9 cycles each, using TRBV1-TRBV30 forward primers and a C-beta reverse primer. Via MiXCR, TCRdb re-called the multiplex PCR reads, giving one row per CDR3 protein. The profile covers over 100,000 distinct CDR3 sequences, with around 70% appearing a single time and roughly 8.1% taken by the ten largest. Investigators took RNA and DNA out together from roughly 21-30 mg of unsorted bulk tissue. Sequencing was done on a sample of tumor-adjacent normal liver tissue. Receptors were obtained from a woman aged 55-69 years with primary liver carcinoma and hepatitis B virus infection.

The rearrangement joins TRBV20-1 to TRBJ2-2, with 9 bases fitting TRBD2. V shed 5 bases and J 4 bases; nucleotides not matched to a gene: 8. CDR1 and CDR2 (germline): DFQATT, SNEGSKA (reference sequence). The CDR3 covers 15 residues. The DNA of the CDR3 is TGCAGTGCTGGATATAGCGGGAGTATCACCGGGGAGCTGTTTTTT. As protein: CSAGYSGSITGELFF.

Concerning this clonotype: Lacking the conserved final phenylalanine or tryptophan, this CDR3 likely reflects a read error. No DNA is shown, since the ends of the CDR3 on it are uncertain; the CDR3 is the one TCRdb lists. This chain joins TRBV11-1 and TRBJ2-7. With termini counted, the CDR3 has 13 amino acids. The germline CDR1 and CDR2 sequences are SGHAT and FQDESV (reference sequence). The CDR3 sequence is CASSLDRSYEEYS.

Worth noting for this clonotype: The germline gene is not matched at one end of the junction; a read error may be the cause. The chain joins TRBV5-1 to TRBJ1-5, with TRBD1 as a possible D gene (6 bases). Germline CDR1 reads SGHRS; CDR2 reads YFSETQ. The CDR3 runs 17 residues. CDR3 protein: CASSPTRDILSNQPQHF. DNA of the CDR3: TGCGCCAGCAGCCCCACGCGGGACATACTTAGCAATCAGCCCCAGCATTTC. Filled out from reference TRBV5-1 and TRBJ1-5, the complete variable domain reads KAGVTQTPRYLIKTRGQQVTLSCSPISGHRSVSWYQQTPGQGLQFLFEYFSETQRNKGNFPGRFSGRQFSNSRSEMNVSTLELGDSALYLCASSPTRDILSNQPQHFGDGTRLSIL.

Points on this clonotype: One end of the junction does not line up with germline, which may come from a read error. The chain couples TRBV5-1 to TRBJ2-5; tentatively, D is TRBD2 (6 bases). The germline CDR1 and CDR2 sequences are SGHRS and YFSETQ. The CDR3 extends over 15 amino acids. The CDR3 nucleotides are TGCGCCAGCAGCTTCCGGACTACTCGCGAAGAGACCCAGTATTTC. Residues: CASSFRTTREETQYF.

On this clonotype: This sequence may be a read error, since a much larger clone differs from it by one base. The chain links TRBV24-1 to TRBJ2-3, with TRBD1 as a possible D gene (5 bases). The CDR3 consists of 13 residues. In germline, CDR1 is KGHDR, CDR2 SFDVKD. Written as DNA, the CDR3 is TGTACCACCAGCGCGACAGGCACAGATACGCAGTATTTT. This codes for CTTSATGTDTQYF.

Notes on this clonotype: One base away lies a much larger clone, so this may be a sequencing read error. The chain couples TRBV6-5 to TRBJ2-1; the match to TRBD2 covers 8 bases. The germline CDR1 and CDR2 sequences are MNHEY and SVGAGI. V lost 5 bases, J lost 2 bases, and 5 bases stayed unmatched. The CDR3 has 15 residues. Here the CDR3 DNA reads TGTGCCAGCAGTCCCCGGGGGGGTGCCTACAATGAGCAGTTCTTC. Its translation: CASSPRGGAYNEQFF.

Comments on this clonotype: One junction end disagrees with the germline gene, perhaps due to a read error. The chain links TRBV18 to TRBJ1-1; D perhaps matches TRBD1 (6 bases). This CDR3 has 16 amino acids. Germline-derived CDR1 and CDR2 are KGHSH and LQKENI. CDR3 DNA sequence: TGTGCCAGCTCACAAGGTCCTACAGGGATGAACACTGAAGCTTCCTTC. Its protein product is CASSQGPTGMNTEASF.

This chain joins TRBV7-9 and TRBJ1-2; 9 nucleotides align to TRBD1. The V gene's germline CDR1 is SEHNR and CDR2 FQNEAQ (reference sequence). With V trimmed by 5 bases and J by 7 bases, 5 bases remained unmatched. The CDR3 extends over 13 amino acids. CDR3 bases: TGTGCCAGCAGCCGGACAGGGGAGGGTGGCTACACCTTC. As protein: CASSRTGEGGYTF.

In the case of this clonotype: Lacking the conserved final phenylalanine or tryptophan, this CDR3 likely reflects a read error. Because the CDR3's place on the DNA is in doubt, the DNA is left out and the CDR3 is given as listed by TCRdb. V gene TRBV4-2 combines with J gene TRBJ2-1; the listed D gene, TRBD2, was not tested against the DNA. Per germline, CDR1 LGHNA and CDR2 YNFKEQ. Inclusive of both ends, the CDR3 amounts to 16 amino acids. CDR3 protein: CVSSQDGGDPYNERFL.

As concerns this clonotype: Relative to the germline gene, one junction end is altered; a read error may explain this. The chain has TRBV12-3 or TRBV12-4 and TRBJ1-5; 7 nucleotides line up with TRBD1. This CDR3 contains 16 residues. CDR3 coding DNA: TGTGCCAGCAGTTCTAACAGGGGTCGTGGCCCTCAGCCCCAACATTTT. This gives the protein CASSSNRGRGPQPQHF.

A note on this clonotype: At one boundary the junction diverges from the germline segment, which might be a read error. The genes are TRBV11-2 and TRBJ1-4; 7 bases line up with TRBD1. The CDR3 sequence is 15 residues long. Germline CDR1 SGHAT, CDR2 FQNNGV. The CDR3 spells CGISLEGGENEKLFF. CDR3 nucleotides: TGTGGCATCAGCTTAGAAGGGGGCGAAAATGAAAAACTGTTTTTC.

For this clonotype: A much larger clonotype is one base distant, so this may be a read error. The chain employs TRBV5-4 and TRBJ2-7; D may be TRBD1 or TRBD2 (5 bases each). CDR3 size: 15 residues. Germline CDR1 and CDR2: SGHNT and YYREEE (reference sequence). CDR3 sequence reads: CASSPGTAAVHELYF. In DNA, the CDR3 is TGTGCCAGCAGCCCCGGGACGGCGGCTGTGCACGAGCTGTACTTC.

The table lists this clonotype with a few counts. This clone may be a read error of a much larger clone one base away. The gene calls are TRBV10-1 and TRBJ2-2; D not certain. CDR1 and CDR2 from the germline V gene are WNHNN and SYGVQD (reference sequence). This CDR3 spans 9 amino acids. The CDR3 bases are TGCGCCAGGGGGATCGAGCTGTCTTTT. Its protein product is CARGIELSF.

The chain recombines TRBV11-1 with TRBJ2-7; D is possibly TRBD2 (6 bases). Trimming took 5 bases from V and 10 from J, leaving 24 bases between them. This CDR3 comprises 15 residues. Looked up from germline, CDR1 is SGHAT and CDR2 is FQDESV (reference sequence). The CDR3 DNA reads as TGTGCCAGCAGCCCTCGGATAGCAGGACTATGCGAACAGTACTTC. Amino acids: CASSPRIAGLCEQYF.

A word on this clonotype: Because the CDR3 is missing its conserved closing phenylalanine or tryptophan, this is likely a read error. The rearrangement joins TRBV5-4 to TRBJ2-1; TRBD2 agrees at 7 bases. Germline V lookup: CDR1 SGHNT, CDR2 YYREEE (reference sequence). The CDR3 extends over 15 amino acids. DNA for the CDR3: TGTGCCAGCAGTTTGGTGGCGGGAGATCACAATGAGCAGTTCTCC. It translates to CASSLVAGDHNEQFS.

V and J are TRBV2 and TRBJ2-7; TRBD2 agrees at 15 bases. The ends lost 7 bases at V and 3 bases at J; junction bases unmatched: 10. This CDR3 is 17 amino acids long. Per germline, CDR1 SNHLY and CDR2 FYNNEI. CDR3: CASKSGLAGGPRYEQYF. In DNA, the CDR3 is TGTGCCAGCAAGTCAGGACTAGCGGGAGGGCCGCGCTACGAGCAGTACTTC.

The rearrangement links TRBV6-5 to TRBJ2-1, with D uncertain. CDR1 and CDR2 (germline): MNHEY, SVGAGI. CDR3 size: 13 residues. V was trimmed by 4 bases and J by 8 bases, leaving 12 bases between them. CDR3 nucleotides: TGTGCCAGCAGTTTCTCGTCTTCCCATGAGCAGTTCTTC. This sequence encodes CASSFSSSHEQFF.

A word on this clonotype: The CDR3 does not end in the conserved phenylalanine or tryptophan, so this is likely a read error. The gene calls are TRBV11-2 and TRBJ2-5; no definite D call. This CDR3 has 16 amino acids. Germline V CDR1 and CDR2: SGHAT, FQNNGV. CDR3 sequence (DNA): TGTACCAGCAGCCCGCACCACCTCATGAAGCAAGAGACCCAGTACCTC. Its translation: CTSSPHHLMKQETQYL.

This chain connects TRBV5-1 to TRBJ1-5; 11 bases align to TRBD1. The CDR3 is 13 amino acids. The V gene end was trimmed by 3 bases and the J gene end by 7 bases; junction bases not matched to a gene: 0. Germline V gene sequence: CDR1 SGHRS, CDR2 YFSETQ. The CDR3 sequence is CASSWDRGQPQHF. CDR3 sequence (DNA): TGCGCCAGCAGCTGGGACAGGGGGCAGCCCCAGCATTTT.

Comment on this clonotype: This CDR3 fails to terminate in the conserved phenylalanine or tryptophan, so it likely reflects a read error. The DNA is left out, because the CDR3 cannot be placed on it with certainty; the CDR3 is given as TCRdb lists it. This chain links TRBV11-1 with TRBJ1-2. Germline CDR1 reads SGHAT; CDR2 reads FQDESV (reference sequence). Termini included, the CDR3 measures 16 amino acids. The CDR3 sequence is CASSLTARGTNYGHTS.

A note on this clonotype: Compared with germline, one end of the junction differs, possibly owing to a read error. The genes are TRBV29-1 and TRBJ2-3; 15 nucleotides align to TRBD2. The CDR3 consists of 15 residues. Germline values: CDR1 SQVTM, CDR2 ANQGSEA. CDR3 region: CSVLGLAGGSDTRYF. The CDR3 DNA sequence: TGCAGCGTCCTGGGACTAGCGGGAGGATCAGATACGCGGTATTTT.

Comment on this clonotype: Because the CDR3 is missing its conserved closing phenylalanine or tryptophan, this is likely a read error. The J gene is TRBJ2-7, the V gene TRBV2, with TRBD1 matching over 7 bases. The J segment lost 0 bases and the V segment lost 6 bases, leaving 2 bases of the junction unmatched. The length of the CDR3 is 13 residues. Germline-derived CDR1 and CDR2 are SNHLY and FYNNEI. The DNA of the CDR3 is TGTGCCAGCAGCCGACAGGGCTCCTACGAGCAGTACTTA. Its translation is CASSRQGSYEQYL.

The chain joins TRBV30 to TRBJ2-1, with 10 bases that match TRBD2. V trimming: 5 bases; J trimming: 2 bases; junction bases outside the gene matches: 9. CDR1 is GTSNPN and CDR2 is SVGIG in the germline V gene (reference sequence). The CDR3 length is 16 residues. The CDR3 reads CAWAGNGTSAYNEQFF. DNA for the CDR3: TGTGCCTGGGCCGGCAACGGGACTAGCGCCTACAATGAGCAGTTCTTC.

As to this clonotype: The junction does not match germline at one end; this may be a read error. This chain uses TRBV11-2 with TRBJ2-7; 11 nucleotides line up with TRBD2. There are 13 residues in the CDR3. The germline CDR1 and CDR2 sequences are SGHAT and FQNNGV. The CDR3 DNA reads as TGTACCAGCAGCTTAACTAGCGGGAGTGAACAGTACTTC. This sequence encodes CTSSLTSGSEQYF.